These 21 T cell receptor beta chains were sequenced from one sample in a study of control samples from healthy donors and cancer patients. Clones were sequenced by immunoSEQ multiplex PCR, and TCRdb holds only the in-frame ones, with some missing. The sample includes 100,000 to 150,000 clones, about 90% of them seen just once. The source material was blood. These receptors were taken from a man aged 18 to 30 in good health.

The CDR3 DNA is TGTGCCAGCAGGGTCGGGACTAGCGGGAGCACAGATACGCAGTATTTT. As protein: CASRVGTSGSTDTQYF. The J gene is TRBJ2-3, the V gene TRBV2; 12 nucleotides align to TRBD2. Germline lookup yields CDR1 SNHLY and CDR2 FYNNEI. The CDR3 is 16 residues long. J gave up 0 bases and V 6 bases, and 4 bases lay outside the gene matches. Full variable domain (missing parts from reference TRBV2 and TRBJ2-3): EPEVTQTPSHQVTQMGQEVILRCVPISNHLYFYWYRQILGQKVEFLVSFYNNEISEKSEIFDDQFSVERPDGSNFTLKIRSTKLEDSAMYFCASRVGTSGSTDTQYFGPGTRLTVL.

A single count supports this clone. The V call is TRBV28, the J call TRBJ2-5; the D gene is possibly TRBD2 (6 bases). The length of the CDR3 is 13 residues. Germline V gene sequence: CDR1 MDHEN, CDR2 SYDVKM. Deletions cut 6 bases from V and 9 bases from J, with 17 bases between. In nucleotides, the CDR3 is TGTGCCAGCAGACCCGGGACTCCAATATCCCAGTACTTC. Its translation: CASRPGTPISQYF.

CDR3 region: CASSLQANTEAFF. CDR3 bases: TGTGCCAGCAGCCTACAGGCGAACACTGAAGCTTTCTTT. This rearrangement joins TRBV5-6 to TRBJ1-1, with D maybe TRBD1 (5 bases). With 4 bases removed from V and 1 base from J, the gap between germline ends came to 8 bases. CDR3 size: 13 residues. The germline gives CDR1 SGHDT, CDR2 YYEEEE.

This chain joins TRBV9 and TRBJ2-2; D gene uncertain. This CDR3 spans 16 amino acids. Deletions cut 1 base from V and 0 bases from J, with 10 bases between. Germline values: CDR1 SGDLS, CDR2 YYNGEE. The CDR3 nucleotides read TGTGCCAGCAGCGTATGGGCCGGTACGAACACCGGGGAGCTGTTTTTT. Its translation: CASSVWAGTNTGELFF. Full variable domain (remainder filled in from reference TRBV9 and TRBJ2-2): DSGVTQTPKHLITATGQRVTLRCSPRSGDLSVYWYQQSLDQGLQFLIQYYNGEERAKGNILERFSAQQFPDLHSELNLSSLELGDSALYFCASSVWAGTNTGELFFGEGSRLTVL.

This sequence joins TRBV18 and TRBJ2-5; D unresolved. The CDR3 runs to 14 residues. Germline V CDR1 and CDR2: KGHSH, LQKENI. Between the trimmed V and J ends, which lost 3 bases and 5 bases, there was a span of 13 bases. The CDR3 sequence is CASSPKWIGETQYF. CDR3 sequence (DNA): TGTGCCAGCTCACCGAAATGGATTGGGGAGACCCAGTACTTC.

The chain uses TRBV5-1 and TRBJ1-4; D is possibly TRBD1 (5 bases). Germline V gene lookup returns CDR1 SGHRS and CDR2 YFSETQ. V was trimmed by 0 bases and J by 2 bases, leaving 8 bases between them. CDR3 length equals 15 residues. CDR3 bases: TGCGCCAGCAGCTTGGTGGCAGGGACTAATGAAAAACTGTTTTTT. This encodes CASSLVAGTNEKLFF.

The chain carries TRBV6-5 and TRBJ1-3; D remains unclear. V lost 2 bases, J lost 0 bases, and 8 bases lay in between. In germline, CDR1 is MNHEY, CDR2 SVGAGI. The CDR3 totals 15 residues. CDR3 sequence reads: CASSYRGLSGNTIYF. The CDR3 DNA follows: TGTGCCAGCAGTTACCGAGGCCTCTCTGGAAACACCATATATTTT.

A remark on this clone: Compared with germline, one end of the junction differs, possibly owing to a read error. V and J are TRBV30 and TRBJ2-5; 9 bases fit TRBD2. CDR3 length: 14 amino acids. The V gene's germline CDR1 is GTSNPN and CDR2 SVGIG (reference sequence). The CDR3 reads CAWSVRGLAGISDF. For the CDR3, the DNA is TGTGCCTGGAGTGTAAGGGGGCTAGCGGGAATTTCAGACTTC.

The V gene is TRBV12-5, the J gene TRBJ2-1; 8 bases align to TRBD1. The CDR3 covers 17 residues. Germline V gives CDR1 LGHNT, CDR2 FRNRAP. The junction had 11 bases not matched to a gene; V was cut back by 6 bases and J by 1 base. The CDR3, as DNA: TGTGCTAGTGGCCCATCTGCTGGACAGGGTTCCTACAATGAGCAGTTCTTC. It specifies CASGPSAGQGSYNEQFF.

J is TRBJ1-1 and V is TRBV10-3; no firm D call. Germline CDR1 and CDR2: ENHRY and SYGVKD. The CDR3 is 14 residues long. The V and J ends lost 2 bases and 3 bases respectively, with 10 bases between them. This CDR3 reads CAISETDQDTEAFF. As DNA, the CDR3 is TGTGCCATCAGTGAGACAGATCAGGACACTGAAGCTTTCTTT.

This clone was seen only once. The rearrangement links TRBV6-5 to TRBJ1-2, with a possible D match to TRBD1 (5 bases). The CDR3 runs to 13 residues. Trimming left V 8 bases short and J 3 bases short, with 13 bases between. Germline CDR1 and CDR2: MNHEY and SVGAGI. This CDR3 is CASAETADYGYTF. The CDR3 DNA reads TGTGCCAGCGCCGAGACAGCGGACTATGGCTACACCTTC.

The chain employs TRBV14 and TRBJ2-5, with D unresolved. The germline V and J ends were trimmed by 6 bases and 7 bases, with 15 bases remaining between them. Germline V gene lookup returns CDR1 SGHDN and CDR2 FVKESK. This CDR3 is 13 amino acids long. DNA for the CDR3: TGTGCCAGCAGAGGCCCCCAGTATGGGACCCAGTACTTC. Translating it yields CASRGPQYGTQYF.

This chain links TRBV6-2 or TRBV6-3 with TRBJ1-5; D not certain. V dropped 4 bases and J dropped 11 bases, with 12 bases sitting between them. This CDR3 spans 12 amino acids. From germline, CDR1 is MNHEY and CDR2 SVGEGT. The CDR3 bases are TGTGCCAGCAGTTCGCGGAGCAAGGCCCAGCATTTT. This translates into CASSSRSKAQHF.

This chain joins TRBV10-3 and TRBJ2-5; 11 bases line up with TRBD1. The CDR3 is 15 amino acids. Unmatched junction bases numbered 6, after V lost 5 bases and J lost 4 bases. The V gene's germline CDR1 is ENHRY and CDR2 SYGVKD. CDR3 protein: CAISTGQGAGETQYF. Here the CDR3 DNA reads TGTGCCATCAGTACTGGACAGGGGGCTGGAGAGACCCAGTACTTC.

The count of this clone is one. This sequence joins TRBV21-1 and TRBJ2-7. TRBV21-1 represents a pseudogene. This CDR3 comprises 16 residues. The CDR3 sequence is CASSKGRGRHSYEQYF. The CDR3 DNA is TGTGCCAGCAGCAAAGGAAGAGGCAGGCACTCCTACGAGCAGTACTTC.

V and J are TRBV4-1 and TRBJ2-1; the D is unclear. Trimming removed 3 bases from V and 8 bases from J, with 14 bases in between. The CDR3 length is 14 residues. Germline loops: CDR1 MGHRA, CDR2 YSYEKL. The CDR3 sequence is CASSQPTAGHEQFF. For the CDR3, the DNA is TGCGCCAGCAGCCAGCCTACCGCCGGACATGAGCAGTTCTTC.

This clone has a single count. The genes are TRBV6-5 and TRBJ2-7; D is possibly TRBD2 (6 bases). V was cut by 5 bases and J by 0 bases, with 8 bases left in between. The CDR3 runs 13 residues. Germline V gene sequence: CDR1 MNHEY, CDR2 SVGAGI. The CDR3 coding sequence is TGTGCCAGCAGTACTAGCTTCTCCTACGAGCAGTACTTC. This gives the protein CASSTSFSYEQYF.

The J gene is TRBJ2-5, the V gene TRBV5-1; D is ambiguous. With 0 bases removed from V and 0 bases from J, the gap between germline ends came to 0 bases. CDR1 is SGHRS, CDR2 YFSETQ, per germline. The CDR3 runs to 12 residues. This CDR3 reads CASSLDQETQYF. CDR3 coding DNA: TGCGCCAGCAGCTTGGACCAAGAGACCCAGTACTTC.

In DNA form, the CDR3 reads TGTGCCAGCAGCCTTTCGGAGACCCAGTACTTC. Encoded protein: CASSLSETQYF. This chain joins TRBV7-9 and TRBJ2-5; no reliable D call. The ends were cut back, 5 bases at V and 5 bases at J, with 6 bases in the middle. The germline gives CDR1 SEHNR, CDR2 FQNEAQ (reference sequence). The length of the CDR3 is 11 residues.

The J gene is TRBJ1-3, the V gene TRBV28; no clear D gene. V gave up 5 bases and J gave up 1 base, with 6 bases separating them. CDR3 length: 13 amino acids. Germline assignment: CDR1 MDHEN and CDR2 SYDVKM. CDR3 coding DNA: TGTGCCAGCAGTCAGCCTTCTGGAAACACCATATATTTT. This encodes CASSQPSGNTIYF.

V is TRBV19 and J is TRBJ2-5; TRBD1 matches 7 bases. The CDR3 contains 15 residues. The ends lost 5 bases at V and 3 bases at J; junction bases unmatched: 9. Looked up from germline, CDR1 is LNHDA and CDR2 is SQIVND (reference sequence). CDR3 DNA: TGTGCCAGTAGTGTGGGACAGCTGATAGAAGAGACCCAGTACTTC. Residues: CASSVGQLIEETQYF. The whole variable domain, filled in from reference TRBV19 and TRBJ2-5, reads DGGITQSPKYLFRKEGQNVTLSCEQNLNHDAMYWYRQDPGQGLRLIYYSQIVNDFQKGDIAEGYSVSREKKESFPLTVTSAQKNPTAFYLCASSVGQLIEETQYFGPGTRLLVL.